This T cell receptor beta chain is drawn from a study of tissue T cells after allogeneic stem cell transplantation. Study-level information: Before transplant, recipient-origin PBMCs were collected in roughly five GVHD patients.

Study findings and constraints: Anatomically similar tissues had similar TCR repertoires within each patient.

For this clone: Its target is not known.

Only in-frame clones appear in the TCRdb table, and some are missing; sequencing was by immunoSEQ multiplex PCR. The sample records 25,000 to 35,000 clones, 65% to 90% being singletons. Per the germline V gene, CDR1 is MNHNY and CDR2 is SVGAGI (reference sequence). The CDR3 extends over 14 amino acids. V lost 8 bases and J 6 bases, leaving 19 bases between the germline ends. The chain employs TRBV6-6 and TRBJ1-1; possibly TRBD1 for D (6 bases). The source was blood, collected before transplantation. The receptor was isolated from a woman aged 18-49 years who later had graft-versus-host disease after an allogeneic stem cell transplant. The CDR3 DNA is TGTGCCAGCGGCATTACTGGGACACCCTCTGAAGCTTTCTTT. Amino acids: CASGITGTPSEAFF.